Listed below are T cell receptor beta chains from one sample, sequenced in a study of T cell responses to AZD1222 COVID-19 vaccine. Generated by immunoSEQ multiplex PCR, the TCRdb table keeps only in-frame clones and is missing some. Of around 160,000 clones in the sample, about 90% were seen once. The sequencing used peripheral blood, collected on day 0 of AZD1222 vaccination. The source of these receptors is an adult in good health. CDR3s include the opening cysteine and the closing phenylalanine or tryptophan. The D gene is left open where the match is weak. Only part of the rows carry a size: once, few, many, or a class if the clone is expanded.

CDR3 DNA: TGTGCTAGCAGCCCCCGCTTCCGGGGTACGGTTGTAGCCGAGCAGTACTTC
CDR3 protein: CASSPRFRGTVVAEQYF
V gene: TRBV7-7
clone size: NA
J gene: TRBJ2-7
D gene: NA

CDR3 DNA: TGCGCCAGCAGCCGGACAGGGAATGAGCAGTTCTTC
CDR3 protein: CASSRTGNEQFF
V gene: TRBV4-3
clone size: NA
J gene: TRBJ2-1
D gene: TRBD1

CDR3 DNA: TGCGCCAGCAGCTTGAGCCGGGGGAAAAGACAGTACTTC
CDR3 protein: CASSLSRGKRQYF
V gene: TRBV5-1
clone size: NA
J gene: TRBJ2-7
D gene: NA

CDR3 DNA: TGCGCCAGCAGCTTACTAGCGGGAGTCTCCTACAATGAGCAGTTCTTC
CDR3 protein: CASSLLAGVSYNEQFF
V gene: TRBV5-1
clone size: NA
J gene: TRBJ2-1
D gene: TRBD2

CDR3 DNA: TGTGCCAGCAGTCGACAGGTCCTCCCCTACGAGCAGTACTTC
CDR3 protein: CASSRQVLPYEQYF
V gene: TRBV27
clone size: NA
J gene: TRBJ2-7
D gene: NA

CDR3 DNA: TGTGCCAGCAGAAACCGGGCGGTGTCTGAAGCTTTCTTT
CDR3 protein: CASRNRAVSEAFF
V gene: TRBV12-3/TRBV12-4
clone size: NA
J gene: TRBJ1-1
D gene: NA

CDR3 DNA: TGTGCCAGTAGTCACCGGACCAAAAATCAGCCCCAGCATTTT
CDR3 protein: CASSHRTKNQPQHF
V gene: TRBV19
clone size: NA
J gene: TRBJ1-5
D gene: NA

CDR3 DNA: TGCGCCAGCAGCCTCGGACAGGGTGGAAATGAAAAACTGTTTTTT
CDR3 protein: CASSLGQGGNEKLFF
V gene: TRBV5-1
clone size: NA
J gene: TRBJ1-4
D gene: TRBD1

CDR3 DNA: TGTGCCAGCAGCGAAAGGACCAGCTCCTACAATGAGCAGTTCTTC
CDR3 protein: CASSERTSSYNEQFF
V gene: TRBV7-6
clone size: NA
J gene: TRBJ2-1
D gene: NA

CDR3 DNA: TGTGCCAGCAGCCAAGACCGGTCGGAGCAGTTCTTC
CDR3 protein: CASSQDRSEQFF
V gene: TRBV4-2
clone size: once
J gene: TRBJ2-1
D gene: NA

CDR3 DNA: TGTGCCAGTAGTGTTGGGACAGGGCCTATGAACACTGAAGCTTTCTTT
CDR3 protein: CASSVGTGPMNTEAFF
V gene: TRBV19
clone size: NA
J gene: TRBJ1-1
D gene: TRBD1

CDR3 DNA: TGTGCCAGCAGTTACTCGCAGGTTAACTATGGCTACACCTTC
CDR3 protein: CASSYSQVNYGYTF
V gene: TRBV6-2/TRBV6-3
clone size: NA
J gene: TRBJ1-2
D gene: NA

CDR3 DNA: TGTGCCAGCAGCAGGGACAGATCGGCCCGGACCGGGGAGCTGTTTTTT
CDR3 protein: CASSRDRSARTGELFF
V gene: TRBV27
clone size: NA
J gene: TRBJ2-2
D gene: TRBD1

CDR3 DNA: TGTGCCAGCAGCTTGGGGTACCTCAGTCCCCTATCGTATGGCTACACCTTC
CDR3 protein: CASSLGYLSPLSYGYTF
V gene: TRBV5-4
clone size: once
J gene: TRBJ1-2
D gene: NA

CDR3 DNA: TGTGCCGCCGGCGGGAGCGGGACAGATACGCAGTATTTT
CDR3 protein: CAAGGSGTDTQYF
V gene: TRBV7-9
clone size: NA
J gene: TRBJ2-3
D gene: TRBD2

CDR3 DNA: TGCGCCAGCAGCCAAGTGGTCAGGGGGTTGAACGAGCAGTACTTC
CDR3 protein: CASSQVVRGLNEQYF
V gene: TRBV4-3
clone size: NA
J gene: TRBJ2-7
D gene: TRBD1

CDR3 DNA: TGTGCAAGTCGCCCCCGGGGGTGGGACAAAAAAAACATTCAGTACTTC
CDR3 protein: CASRPRGWDKKNIQYF
V gene: TRBV12-2
clone size: NA
J gene: TRBJ2-4
D gene: NA

CDR3 DNA: TGTGCCAGCAGCTTGACAGGGTCGGAGGTGGCTTTCTTT
CDR3 protein: CASSLTGSEVAFF
V gene: TRBV5-4
clone size: NA
J gene: TRBJ1-1
D gene: NA

CDR3 DNA: TGTGCCAGCAGCGGACGACAGGGGGACGGGGAAAAACTGTTTTTT
CDR3 protein: CASSGRQGDGEKLFF
V gene: TRBV7-9
clone size: NA
J gene: TRBJ1-4
D gene: TRBD1

CDR3 DNA: TGTGCCAGCAGCTTAGATAGCAATCAGCCCCAGCATTTT
CDR3 protein: CASSLDSNQPQHF
V gene: TRBV7-3
clone size: NA
J gene: TRBJ1-5
D gene: NA

CDR3 DNA: TGTGCCAGCAGCTTGGAACAGGGTGATCGGTATGGCTACACCTTC
CDR3 protein: CASSLEQGDRYGYTF
V gene: TRBV5-5
clone size: NA
J gene: TRBJ1-2
D gene: NA

CDR3 DNA: TGTGCCAGCAGCGTAGATAGCGGGGGATATCGAGACAATGAGCAGTTCTTC
CDR3 protein: CASSVDSGGYRDNEQFF
V gene: TRBV9
clone size: NA
J gene: TRBJ2-1
D gene: TRBD2

CDR3 DNA: TGCGCCAGCAGCCCGGGGGGGATGGGAGTCACTGAAGCTTTCTTT
CDR3 protein: CASSPGGMGVTEAFF
V gene: TRBV4-3
clone size: NA
J gene: TRBJ1-1
D gene: NA

CDR3 DNA: TGTGCCAGCAGCCTAAAAGTGGCGCACGGATTGTATGGCTACACCTTC
CDR3 protein: CASSLKVAHGLYGYTF
V gene: TRBV21-1
clone size: NA
J gene: TRBJ1-2
D gene: NA

CDR3 DNA: TGTGCCAGCAGCGCCGTTCGGACAGTCAATTTAGGAAAACTGTTTTTT
CDR3 protein: CASSAVRTVNLGKLFF
V gene: TRBV7-9
clone size: NA
J gene: TRBJ1-4
D gene: NA

CDR3 DNA: TGCGCCAGCAGCTTGGACTTGGATACCGGCATTCAGTACTTC
CDR3 protein: CASSLDLDTGIQYF
V gene: TRBV5-1
clone size: few
J gene: TRBJ2-4
D gene: NA

CDR3 DNA: TGTGCCAGTACCCCCAGGGGCCTAAATCAGCCCCAGCATTTT
CDR3 protein: CASTPRGLNQPQHF
V gene: TRBV19
clone size: NA
J gene: TRBJ1-5
D gene: NA

CDR3 DNA: TGTGCCAGCAGCGCCTTACCAGATACGCAGTATTTT
CDR3 protein: CASSALPDTQYF
V gene: TRBV13
clone size: NA
J gene: TRBJ2-3
D gene: NA

CDR3 DNA: TGTGCCAGCAGCCAAGTTGGAGGTACAGGATACGAGCAGTACTTC
CDR3 protein: CASSQVGGTGYEQYF
V gene: TRBV14
clone size: NA
J gene: TRBJ2-7
D gene: NA

CDR3 DNA: TGTGCCAGCAGCGAAACGGCGGGGGTCGGCAACACCATATATTTT
CDR3 protein: CASSETAGVGNTIYF
V gene: TRBV9
clone size: NA
J gene: TRBJ1-3
D gene: NA

CDR3 DNA: TGTGCCAGCAGCCAAGTTGGGGGGTCCAATTCACCCCTCCACTTT
CDR3 protein: CASSQVGGSNSPLHF
V gene: TRBV14
clone size: NA
J gene: TRBJ1-6
D gene: NA

CDR3 DNA: TGCAGCGTTGAGCCGGCAGCGGGGGGGCCGATAAACATTCAGTACTTC
CDR3 protein: CSVEPAAGGPINIQYF
V gene: TRBV29-1
clone size: NA
J gene: TRBJ2-4
D gene: TRBD2

CDR3 DNA: TGTGCCAGCAGCCCCTCAATCGGCCAGCCCCAGCATTTT
CDR3 protein: CASSPSIGQPQHF
V gene: TRBV5-4
clone size: NA
J gene: TRBJ1-5
D gene: NA

CDR3 DNA: TGTGCCAGCACCGAGACTCTGGGGGGGAGCAATCAGCCCCAGCATTTT
CDR3 protein: CASTETLGGSNQPQHF
V gene: TRBV28
clone size: NA
J gene: TRBJ1-5
D gene: NA

CDR3 DNA: TGTGCCAGCAACCTGGGCAATCAGCCCCAGCATTTT
CDR3 protein: CASNLGNQPQHF
V gene: TRBV6-6
clone size: once
J gene: TRBJ1-5
D gene: NA

CDR3 DNA: TGTGCCAGCAGTTACTACTCTAGGGATACGCAGTATTTT
CDR3 protein: CASSYYSRDTQYF
V gene: TRBV6-5
clone size: NA
J gene: TRBJ2-3
D gene: NA

CDR3 DNA: TGTGCCAGCAGCTTAGGCTACTACGAGCAGTACTTC
CDR3 protein: CASSLGYYEQYF
V gene: TRBV7-9
clone size: NA
J gene: TRBJ2-7
D gene: NA

CDR3 DNA: TGCGCCAGCAGCCCGACAGGACCTACCGATTCACCCCTCCACTTT
CDR3 protein: CASSPTGPTDSPLHF
V gene: TRBV5-1
clone size: NA
J gene: TRBJ1-6
D gene: NA

CDR3 DNA: TGTGCCAGCAGCATCCGGACTAGCGGGACAAGCACAGATACGCAGTATTTT
CDR3 protein: CASSIRTSGTSTDTQYF
V gene: TRBV7-3
clone size: NA
J gene: TRBJ2-3
D gene: TRBD2

CDR3 DNA: TGTGCCAGCAGCTCGACAGGGGTGGAATCCCAGTTGGGAGCTTTCTTT
CDR3 protein: CASSSTGVESQLGAFF
V gene: TRBV7-2
clone size: NA
J gene: TRBJ1-1
D gene: TRBD1

CDR3 DNA: TGTGCCAGCAGGGGGGGGGCAGGTTGGCTATACACCATATATTTT
CDR3 protein: CASRGGAGWLYTIYF
V gene: TRBV28
clone size: NA
J gene: TRBJ1-3
D gene: NA